The present TCR beta chain was sequenced within a study of human T cells and chemical hapten exposure. Study information: Patch tests applied 0.01% DPC to the upper back, read at 6 days.

Notes on this clonotype: What it recognizes is unknown.

General study findings and limits: Those TCRs sitting above 1 in 1000 frequency stayed the same with DPC sensitization. Significantly more large CDR3 similarity clusters arose among expanded TCRs than among controls.

TCRdb re-analysed the RACE reads in MiXCR, keeping a single row per CDR3 protein. The table records about 100,000 distinct CDR3 sequences, roughly an eighth of them present only once. Time point described: patch test 2, 6 weeks after DPC sensitization. This sample's treatment: therapeutic diphenylcyclopropenone sensitization with weekly scalp DPC. Germline V gene lookup returns CDR1 SEHNR and CDR2 FQNEAQ (reference sequence). This CDR3 region has 15 residues. V was pared by 6 bases and J by 5 bases, with 9 bases of the junction left unmatched. The sample was whole blood, taken in connection with sensitization to the hapten diphenylcyclopropenone (DPC). The chain employs TRBV7-9 and TRBJ2-2, with 7 bases lining up with TRBD1. This TCR was sampled from a woman aged 40 to 50 with alopecia areata. Some clones in this sample may be carry-over from other donors' samples. The CDR3 sequence: CASRADRERTGELFF. As DNA, the CDR3 is TGTGCCAGCAGAGCAGACAGGGAGAGGACCGGGGAGCTGTTTTTT.